The 13 T cell receptor beta chains listed next were all sequenced from one sample in a study of regulatory T cells in long-lasting Graves disease. As for time point: persistent/refractory GD, antithyroid drugs over 5 years with positive TRAb. The TCR library used RNA extracted from PBMCs. To make TCR beta libraries, researchers used iRepertoire HTBI primers and Arm-PCR of CDR3 regions. In TCRdb, the multiplex PCR reads were re-called with MiXCR into one record per CDR3 protein. The table shows a few hundred thousand distinct CDR3 sequences, with 22% occurring only once. Sequenced here: peripheral blood mononuclear cells (PBMCs), sampled when the disease was refractory, from a patient treated with antithyroid drugs. The receptors were gathered from a female donor with Graves disease.

This clonotype was detected ten times or more. J is TRBJ1-3 and V is TRBV28; 7 bases agree with TRBD1. Germline loops: CDR1 MDHEN, CDR2 SYDVKM. The ends lost 2 bases at V and 2 bases at J; junction bases unmatched: 3. The CDR3 spans 15 residues. The CDR3 loop is CASSLPDRAGNTIYF. CDR3 nucleotides: TGTGCCAGCAGTTTACCAGACAGGGCTGGAAACACCATATATTTT.

This clonotype turned up a few times. This sequence joins TRBV6-5 and TRBJ2-2; the D gene could be TRBD1 or TRBD2 (5 bases each). The germline V and J ends were trimmed by 4 bases and 0 bases, with 12 bases remaining between them. Germline values: CDR1 MNHEY, CDR2 SVGAGI. The CDR3 extends over 16 amino acids. As DNA, the CDR3 is TGTGCCAGCAGTTTCGGGACGGCACCGAACACCGGGGAGCTGTTTTTT. Translating it yields CASSFGTAPNTGELFF.

This clonotype turned up a few times. V is TRBV27 and J is TRBJ2-5; TRBD1 aligns across 7 bases. The J segment lost 0 bases and the V segment lost 5 bases, leaving 9 bases of the junction unmatched. CDR3 length: 16 amino acids. From germline, CDR1 is MNHEY and CDR2 SMNVEV (reference sequence). CDR3 sequence: CASSRIATGYQETQYF. CDR3 nucleotides: TGTGCCAGCAGTCGGATAGCGACAGGGTACCAAGAGACCCAGTACTTC.

The chain is built from TRBV14 and TRBJ2-7, with D perhaps TRBD2 (5 bases). The CDR3 is 13 amino acids. V lost 4 bases, J lost 6 bases, and 13 bases lay in between. From germline, CDR1 is SGHDN and CDR2 FVKESK. The CDR3 sequence: CASSPAGYSEQYF. Written as DNA, the CDR3 is TGTGCCAGCAGCCCCGCGGGCTATTCCGAGCAGTACTTC.

A remark on this clonotype: At one end the junction does not follow the germline gene, possibly because of a read error. CDR3 nucleotides: TGTGCCAGCAGTCCGACGGTTAATAGCGATCAGCCCCAGCGTTTT. Translating gives CASSPTVNSDQPQRF. The chain links TRBV7-2 to TRBJ1-5, with no clear D. This CDR3 has 15 residues. Germline CDR1 is SGHTA and CDR2 is FQGNSA. The full variable domain, rest sourced from reference TRBV7-2 and TRBJ1-5, is GAGVSQSPSNKVTEKGKDVELRCDPISGHTALYWYRQSLGQGLEFLIYFQGNSAPDKSGLPSDRFSAERTGGSVSTLTIQRTQQEDSAVYLCASSPTVNSDQPQRFGDGTRLSIL.

The chain employs TRBV29-1 and TRBJ2-5; D might be TRBD1 or TRBD2, each matching 6 bases. Trimming cost V 7 bases and J 4 bases, with 16 bases left between them. CDR3 length equals 13 residues. The germline CDR1 and CDR2 sequences are SQVTM and ANQGSEA. Here the CDR3 reads CSAEGHLGETQYF. The CDR3 bases are TGCAGCGCGGAGGGACACTTGGGAGAGACCCAGTACTTC.

This clonotype was seen a handful of times. This chain links TRBV12-3 or TRBV12-4 with TRBJ1-2, with D possibly matching TRBD1 (6 bases). V was trimmed by 5 bases and J by 3 bases, leaving 19 bases between them. The CDR3 is 16 residues long. The CDR3: CASSPRGGRGYYGYTF. CDR3 nucleotides: TGTGCCAGCAGTCCCAGAGGAGGGAGGGGGTACTATGGCTACACCTTC.

This clonotype was picked up one time. Germline is not matched at one junction end, which may reflect a read error. V gene TRBV20-1 combines with J gene TRBJ2-7; 10 bases map to TRBD1. This CDR3 is built from 15 residues. Germline lookup yields CDR1 DFQATT and CDR2 SNEGSKA (reference sequence). CDR3 nucleotides: TGCAGTGCTAGAGACCGGGACAGGGGAACCTACGAGCAGCACTTC. It specifies CSARDRDRGTYEQHF.

The CDR3 sequence is CACSQGLANYEQYF. The CDR3 DNA reads as TGTGCCTGTTCTCAGGGACTGGCCAACTACGAGCAGTACTTC. The rearrangement uses TRBV30 and TRBJ2-7, with D possibly matching TRBD2 (6 bases). CDR1 and CDR2 from the germline V gene are GTSNPN and SVGIG (reference sequence). The CDR3 length is 14 residues. The V end was cut by 6 bases, the J end by 3 bases, with 18 bases between.

This clonotype was detected only a few times. The chain links TRBV6-5 to TRBJ2-3; the D is unclear. Germline CDR1 MNHEY, CDR2 SVGAGI. V was pared by 2 bases and J by 4 bases, with 4 bases between. This CDR3 is built from 12 residues. CDR3 DNA: TGTGCCAGCAGTTACGCCGCAGATACGCAGTATTTT. Translated, it gives CASSYAADTQYF.

This chain joins TRBV4-1 and TRBJ2-4; 10 bases match TRBD2. Germline V gene lookup returns CDR1 MGHRA and CDR2 YSYEKL. The CDR3 runs to 16 residues. Unmatched junction bases numbered 5, after V lost 4 bases and J lost 2 bases. CDR3 DNA: TGCGCCAGCAGCCGCGGACTAGCGGATACCAAAAACATTCAGTACTTC. It encodes CASSRGLADTKNIQYF.

The chain employs TRBV6-1 and TRBJ2-3; 8 bases line up with TRBD2. Per germline, CDR1 MNHNS and CDR2 SASEGT. Unmatched junction bases numbered 11, after V lost 10 bases and J lost 2 bases. The CDR3 contains 15 residues. This CDR3 reads CATLPLAGITDTQYF. In DNA, the CDR3 is TGTGCCACCTTACCTTTAGCGGGGATCACAGATACGCAGTATTTT.

Notes on this clonotype: A clone one base away is much larger, so this may be a read error. The chain employs TRBV29-1 and TRBJ2-5; 10 nucleotides agree with TRBD2. This CDR3 is 16 amino acids long. From germline, CDR1 is SQVTM and CDR2 ANQGSEA. The CDR3 protein is CSIESPLAGETETQYF. Here the CDR3 DNA reads TGCAGCATTGAATCCCCGCTAGCGGGAGAAACGGAGACCCAGTACTTC.